This T cell receptor (beta chain) appears in the sequencing data of a study of T cells after yellow fever vaccination. At least ten counts were recorded for this clonotype. UMIs and a universal primer site were added when TCR cDNA was made by 5'RACE template switching. One entry per CDR3 protein, called by TCRdb with MiXCR from the 5' RACE reads. The sample includes 100,000 or so distinct CDR3 sequences, roughly 10% of them seen just once. Whole-study findings and limits: One caveat is that FACS-sorted repertoires could contain abundant clonotypes contaminating from the bulk population.

The TCR originated in a man between 18 and 35 years old who received the YFV17D yellow fever vaccine. Sequencing used CD8+ T cells not binding an NS4B(214-222) dextramer, sorted from PBMCs, obtained around 15 days after the first yellow fever vaccination.

DNA of the CDR3: TGTGCCTGGAGTGATTATTTTTACAATGAGCAGTTCTTC. As protein: CAWSDYFYNEQFF. The chain joins TRBV30 to TRBJ2-1; D is ambiguous. Trimming cost V 1 base and J 4 bases, with 8 bases left between them. The germline gives CDR1 GTSNPN, CDR2 SVGIG (reference sequence). The CDR3 is 13 amino acids.